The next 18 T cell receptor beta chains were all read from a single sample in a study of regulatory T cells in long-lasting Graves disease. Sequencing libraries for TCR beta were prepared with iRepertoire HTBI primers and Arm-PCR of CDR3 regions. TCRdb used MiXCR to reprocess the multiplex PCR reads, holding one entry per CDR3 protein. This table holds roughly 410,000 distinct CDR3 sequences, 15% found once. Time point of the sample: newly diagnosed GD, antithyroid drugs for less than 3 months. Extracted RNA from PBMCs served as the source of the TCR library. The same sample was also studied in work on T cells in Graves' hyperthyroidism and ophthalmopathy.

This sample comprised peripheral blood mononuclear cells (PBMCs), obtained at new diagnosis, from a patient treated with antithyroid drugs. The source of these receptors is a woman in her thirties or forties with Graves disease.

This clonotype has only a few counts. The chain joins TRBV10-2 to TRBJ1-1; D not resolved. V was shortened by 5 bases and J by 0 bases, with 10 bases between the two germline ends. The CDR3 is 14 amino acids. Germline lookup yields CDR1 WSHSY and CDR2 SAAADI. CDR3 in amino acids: CASSSMGMNTEAFF. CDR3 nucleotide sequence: TGCGCCAGCAGTTCAATGGGCATGAACACTGAAGCTTTCTTT.

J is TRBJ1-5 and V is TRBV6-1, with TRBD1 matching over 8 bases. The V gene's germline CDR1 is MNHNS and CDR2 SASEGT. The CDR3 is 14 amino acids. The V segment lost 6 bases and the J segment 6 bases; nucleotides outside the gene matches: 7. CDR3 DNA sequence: TGTGCCAGCAGCCCGACAGGGGTGGGTCAGCCCCAGCATTTT. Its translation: CASSPTGVGQPQHF.

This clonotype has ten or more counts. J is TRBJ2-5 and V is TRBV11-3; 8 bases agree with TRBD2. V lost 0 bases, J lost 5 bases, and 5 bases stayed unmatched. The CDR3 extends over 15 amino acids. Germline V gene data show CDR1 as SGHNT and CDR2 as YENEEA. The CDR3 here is CASSLDGRALETQYF. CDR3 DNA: TGTGCCAGCAGCTTAGACGGGAGGGCCTTGGAGACCCAGTACTTC.

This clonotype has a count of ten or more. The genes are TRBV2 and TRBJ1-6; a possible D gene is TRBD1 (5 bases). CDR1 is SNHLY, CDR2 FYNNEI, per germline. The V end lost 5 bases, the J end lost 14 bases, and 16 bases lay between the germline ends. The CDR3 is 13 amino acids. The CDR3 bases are TGTGCCAGCAGTCCGGGACTTCCTTACTCCCTCCACTTT. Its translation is CASSPGLPYSLHF.

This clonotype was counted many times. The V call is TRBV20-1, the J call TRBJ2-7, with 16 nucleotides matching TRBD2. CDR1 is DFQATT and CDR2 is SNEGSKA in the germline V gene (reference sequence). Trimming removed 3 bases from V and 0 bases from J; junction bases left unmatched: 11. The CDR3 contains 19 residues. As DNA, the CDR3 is TGCAGTGCTAGGGATCGTACCGGGACTAGCGGGAGGGCCTCCTACGAGCAGTACTTC. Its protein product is CSARDRTGTSGRASYEQYF.

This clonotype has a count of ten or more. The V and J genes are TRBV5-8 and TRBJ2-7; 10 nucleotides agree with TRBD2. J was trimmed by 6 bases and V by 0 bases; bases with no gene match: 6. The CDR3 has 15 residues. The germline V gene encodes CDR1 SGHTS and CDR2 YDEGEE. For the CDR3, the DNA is TGTGCCAGCAGCTTGGGTCTAGCGGGAGTCCGCGAGCAGTACTTC. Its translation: CASSLGLAGVREQYF. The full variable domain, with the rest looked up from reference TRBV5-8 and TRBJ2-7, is EAGVTQSPTHLIKTRGQQATLRCSPISGHTSVYWYQQALGLGLQFLLWYDEGEERNRGNFPPRFSGRQFPNYSSELNVNALELEDSALYLCASSLGLAGVREQYFGPGTRLTVT.

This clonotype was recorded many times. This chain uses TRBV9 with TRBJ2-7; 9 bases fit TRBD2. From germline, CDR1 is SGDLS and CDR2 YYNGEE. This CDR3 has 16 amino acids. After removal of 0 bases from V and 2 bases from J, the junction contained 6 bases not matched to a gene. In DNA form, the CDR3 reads TGTGCCAGCAGCGTAGTCCCTAGCGGGAATACCTACGAGCAGTACTTC. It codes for CASSVVPSGNTYEQYF. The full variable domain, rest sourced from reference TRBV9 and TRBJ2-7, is DSGVTQTPKHLITATGQRVTLRCSPRSGDLSVYWYQQSLDQGLQFLIQYYNGEERAKGNILERFSAQQFPDLHSELNLSSLELGDSALYFCASSVVPSGNTYEQYFGPGTRLTVT.

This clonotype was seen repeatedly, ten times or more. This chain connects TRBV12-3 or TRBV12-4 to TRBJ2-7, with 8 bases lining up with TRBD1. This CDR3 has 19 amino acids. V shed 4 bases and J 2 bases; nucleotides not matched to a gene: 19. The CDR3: CASSSTWDRTSGAAYEQYF. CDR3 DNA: TGTGCCAGCAGTTCCACCTGGGACAGGACTTCAGGAGCGGCCTACGAGCAGTACTTC.

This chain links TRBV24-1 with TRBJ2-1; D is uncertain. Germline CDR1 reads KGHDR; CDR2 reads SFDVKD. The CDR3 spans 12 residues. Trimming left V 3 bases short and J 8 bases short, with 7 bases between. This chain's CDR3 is CATSDRAHEQFF. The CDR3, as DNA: TGTGCCACCAGTGATAGGGCTCATGAGCAGTTCTTC.

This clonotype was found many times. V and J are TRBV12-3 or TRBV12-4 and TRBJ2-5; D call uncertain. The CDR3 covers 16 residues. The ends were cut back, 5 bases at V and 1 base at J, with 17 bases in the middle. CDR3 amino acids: CASSAPPLYTQETQYF. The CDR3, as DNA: TGTGCCAGCAGTGCCCCCCCCCTTTATACCCAAGAGACCCAGTACTTC.

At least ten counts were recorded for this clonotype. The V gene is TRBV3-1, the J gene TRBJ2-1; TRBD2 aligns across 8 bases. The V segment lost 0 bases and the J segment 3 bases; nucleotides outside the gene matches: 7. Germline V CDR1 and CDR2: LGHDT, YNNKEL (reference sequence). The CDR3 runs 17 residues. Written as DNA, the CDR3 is TGTGCCAGCAGCCAAGACTATGAGACTAGCGACTACAATGAGCAGTTCTTC. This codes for CASSQDYETSDYNEQFF.

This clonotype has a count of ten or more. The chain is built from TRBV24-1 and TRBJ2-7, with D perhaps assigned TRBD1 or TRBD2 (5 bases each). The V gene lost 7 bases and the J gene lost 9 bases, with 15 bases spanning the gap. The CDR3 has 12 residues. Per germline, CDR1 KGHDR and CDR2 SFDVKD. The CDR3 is CATSQVGTPQYF. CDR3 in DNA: TGTGCCACCAGCCAGGTCGGGACGCCGCAGTACTTC.

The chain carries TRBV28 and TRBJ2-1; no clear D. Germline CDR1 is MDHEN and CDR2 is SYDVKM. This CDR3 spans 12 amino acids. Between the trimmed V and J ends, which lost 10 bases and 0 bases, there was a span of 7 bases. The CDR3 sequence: CATTPSYNEQFF. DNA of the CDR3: TGTGCCACCACCCCCTCCTACAATGAGCAGTTCTTC.

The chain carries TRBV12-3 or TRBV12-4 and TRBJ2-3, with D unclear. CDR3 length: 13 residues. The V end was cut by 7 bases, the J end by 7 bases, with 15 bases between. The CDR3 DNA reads TGTGCCAGCAACAAAGGGCCTGTGAATACGCAGTATTTT. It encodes CASNKGPVNTQYF.

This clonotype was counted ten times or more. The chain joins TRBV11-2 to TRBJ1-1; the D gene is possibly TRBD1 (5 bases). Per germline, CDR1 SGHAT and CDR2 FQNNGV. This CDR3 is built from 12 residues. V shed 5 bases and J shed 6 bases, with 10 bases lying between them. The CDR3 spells CASSRQTPEAFF. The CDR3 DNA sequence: TGTGCCAGCAGCCGACAGACACCTGAAGCTTTCTTT.

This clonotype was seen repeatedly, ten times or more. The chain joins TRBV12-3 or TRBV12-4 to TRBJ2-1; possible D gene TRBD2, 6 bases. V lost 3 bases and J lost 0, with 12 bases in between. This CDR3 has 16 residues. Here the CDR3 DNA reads TGTGCCAGCAGTTTGGGGGGATTGAGCTCCTACAATGAGCAGTTCTTC. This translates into CASSLGGLSSYNEQFF.

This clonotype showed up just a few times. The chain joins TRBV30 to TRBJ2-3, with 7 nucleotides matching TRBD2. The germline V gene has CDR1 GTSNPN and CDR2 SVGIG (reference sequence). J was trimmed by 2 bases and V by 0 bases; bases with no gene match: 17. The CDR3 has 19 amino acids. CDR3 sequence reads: CAWSVSGAGVGGPTDTQYF. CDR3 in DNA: TGTGCCTGGAGTGTATCCGGGGCGGGAGTCGGCGGGCCCACAGATACGCAGTATTTT.

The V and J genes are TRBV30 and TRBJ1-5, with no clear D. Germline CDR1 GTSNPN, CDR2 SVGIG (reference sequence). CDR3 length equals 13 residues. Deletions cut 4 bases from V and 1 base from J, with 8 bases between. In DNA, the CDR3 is TGTGCCTGGACTCGGGAGAGCAATCAGCCCCAGCATTTT. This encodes CAWTRESNQPQHF.